Listed below are T cell receptor beta chains from one sample, sequenced in a study of T cell changes during pregnancy in multiple sclerosis. Generated by immunoSEQ multiplex PCR, the TCRdb table keeps only in-frame clones and is missing some. Seen here are about 36,000 clones, 88% observed once, and the top ten hold roughly 0.58%. This material consisted of CD4+ T cells from peripheral blood mononuclear cells, taken in the first trimester of pregnancy. All receptors come from a female donor with multiple sclerosis, enrolled in a pregnancy study. Each CDR3 is given with its conserved first and last residue.

TRBV5-1	TRBJ2-7	CASSLAETQVPYEQYF
TRBV7-9	TRBJ1-1	CASSYGGNTEAFF
TRBV7-3	TRBJ2-5	CASSLVAGFGETQYF
TRBV30	TRBJ2-5	CAWGKGLAEETQYF
TRBV27	TRBJ1-4	CASSSHRESQKKLFF
TRBV9	TRBJ2-7	CASSAVGGESGNEQYF
TRBV5-1	TRBJ1-2	CASSLRTGPQLNYGYTF
TRBV6-5	TRBJ1-5	CASSYSRTGEQPQHF
TRBV29-1	TRBJ2-3	CSVTGDLTDTQYF
TRBV6-1	TRBJ2-1	CASSEVGTAIAIAYNEQFF